This T cell receptor (beta chain) was captured by sequencing in a study of cytomegalovirus exposure and HLA in healthy donors. CDR3 size: 13 residues. Between the trimmed V and J ends, which lost 2 bases and 8 bases, there was a span of 12 bases. The germline V gene has CDR1 MDHEN and CDR2 SYDVKM. Primers: 60 Vbeta forward and 13 Jbeta reverse. Libraries were prepared by immunoSEQ multiplex PCR; TCRdb keeps only in-frame clonotypes and omits some of them. The sample carries about 180,000 clones, 75% to 85% recorded once. The chain links TRBV28 to TRBJ1-2; TRBD1 is a possible D gene (5 bases). The sequence was obtained from a girl aged 2-10 years in good health and CMV-seropositive. The sample comprised PBMCs. The CDR3 region is CASSLTGLGGYTF. In DNA, the CDR3 is TGTGCCAGCAGTTTAACAGGCTTAGGGGGCTACACCTTC.